This T cell receptor beta chain was recorded in a study of T cell repertoires in cytomegalovirus infection. Overall study context: Carrying CMV and the relevant HLA type showed in public TCR beta signatures.

Worth noting for this clonotype: Its antigen is currently unknown.

The V and J ends lost 2 bases and 7 bases, in that order; junction bases with no gene match: 4. Germline V gives CDR1 DFQATT, CDR2 SNEGSKA (reference sequence). This CDR3 spans 13 amino acids. TCRdb reprocessed the reads with MiXCR, giving one entry per CDR3 protein. The sample lists fewer than 200,000 distinct CDR3 sequences, 14% occurring once. Findings and limits, study-wide: Across the ex vivo response, the dominant clonotypes were HLA-C-restricted CMV-specific TCR beta clonotypes. Public TCR beta family frequency separated CMV-and-HLA carriers, including in an independent cohort.

The sequencing input was PBMCs. This TCR derives from a human donor in good health (CMV status not recorded). Some clones in this sample may be carry-over from other donors' samples. The chain has TRBV20-1 and TRBJ1-4; 7 positions agree with TRBD1. For the CDR3, the DNA is TGCAGTGCTAGAAAGGAGGGGGCTGAAAAACTGTTTTTT. It codes for CSARKEGAEKLFF.